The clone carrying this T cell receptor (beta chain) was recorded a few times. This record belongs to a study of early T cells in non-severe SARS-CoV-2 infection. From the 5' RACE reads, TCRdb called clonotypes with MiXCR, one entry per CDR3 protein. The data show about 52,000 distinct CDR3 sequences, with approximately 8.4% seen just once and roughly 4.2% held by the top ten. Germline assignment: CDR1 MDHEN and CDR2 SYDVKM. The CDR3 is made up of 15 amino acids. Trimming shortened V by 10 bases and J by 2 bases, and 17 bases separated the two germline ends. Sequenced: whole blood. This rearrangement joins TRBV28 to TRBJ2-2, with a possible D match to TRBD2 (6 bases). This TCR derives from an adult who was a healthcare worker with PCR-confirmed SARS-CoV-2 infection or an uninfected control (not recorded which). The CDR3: CATLRRGVNTGELFF. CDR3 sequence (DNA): TGTGCCACTCTACGGCGGGGCGTAAACACCGGGGAGCTGTTTTTT.